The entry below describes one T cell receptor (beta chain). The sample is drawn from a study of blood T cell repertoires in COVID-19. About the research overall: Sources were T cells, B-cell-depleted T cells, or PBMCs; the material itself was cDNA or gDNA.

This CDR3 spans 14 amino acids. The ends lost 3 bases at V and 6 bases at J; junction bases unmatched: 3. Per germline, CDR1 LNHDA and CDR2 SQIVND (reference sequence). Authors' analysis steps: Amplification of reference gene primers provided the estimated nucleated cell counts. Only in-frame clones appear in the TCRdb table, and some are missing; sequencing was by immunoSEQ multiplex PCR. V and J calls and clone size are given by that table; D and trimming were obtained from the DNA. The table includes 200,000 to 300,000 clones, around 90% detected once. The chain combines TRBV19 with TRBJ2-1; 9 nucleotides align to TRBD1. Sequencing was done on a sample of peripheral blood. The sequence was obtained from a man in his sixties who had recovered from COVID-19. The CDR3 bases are TGTGCCAGTAGTATTTTGACAGGGGGCAATGAGCAGTTCTTC. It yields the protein CASSILTGGNEQFF.